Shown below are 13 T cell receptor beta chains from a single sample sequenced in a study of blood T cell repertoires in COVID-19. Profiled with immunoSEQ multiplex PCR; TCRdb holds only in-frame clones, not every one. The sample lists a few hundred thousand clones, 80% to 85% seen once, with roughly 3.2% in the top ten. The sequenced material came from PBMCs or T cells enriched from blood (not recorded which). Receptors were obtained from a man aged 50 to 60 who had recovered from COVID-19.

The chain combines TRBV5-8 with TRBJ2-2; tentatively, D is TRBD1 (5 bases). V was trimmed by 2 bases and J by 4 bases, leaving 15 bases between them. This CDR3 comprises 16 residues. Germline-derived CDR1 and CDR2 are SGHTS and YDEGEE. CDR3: CASSFPRDRITGELFF. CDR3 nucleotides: TGTGCCAGCAGCTTTCCCAGGGATCGTATCACCGGGGAGCTGTTTTTT.

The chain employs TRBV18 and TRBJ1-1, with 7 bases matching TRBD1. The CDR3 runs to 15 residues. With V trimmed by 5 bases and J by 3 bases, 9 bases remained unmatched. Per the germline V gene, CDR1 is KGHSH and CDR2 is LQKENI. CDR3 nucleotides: TGTGCCAGCTCAACGAGTCCCCAGGGGGACACTGAAGCTTTCTTT. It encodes CASSTSPQGDTEAFF.

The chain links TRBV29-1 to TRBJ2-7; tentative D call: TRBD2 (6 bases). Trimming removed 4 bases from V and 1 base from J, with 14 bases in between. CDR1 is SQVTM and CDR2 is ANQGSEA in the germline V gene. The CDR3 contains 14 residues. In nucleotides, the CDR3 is TGCAGCGTTGTTAGACTAGGAGCTTCCTACGAGCAGTACTTC. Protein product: CSVVRLGASYEQYF.

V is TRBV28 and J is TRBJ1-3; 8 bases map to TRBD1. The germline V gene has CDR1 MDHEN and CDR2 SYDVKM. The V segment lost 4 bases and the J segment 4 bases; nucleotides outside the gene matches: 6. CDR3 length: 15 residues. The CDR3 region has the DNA TGTGCCAGCAGTTCCCCGGACAGGGTGGGAAACACCATATATTTT. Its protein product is CASSSPDRVGNTIYF.

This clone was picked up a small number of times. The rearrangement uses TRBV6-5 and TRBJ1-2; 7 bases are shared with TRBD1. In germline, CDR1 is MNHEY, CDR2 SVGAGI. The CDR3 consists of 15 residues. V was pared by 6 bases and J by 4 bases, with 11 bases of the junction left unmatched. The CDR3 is CASRSPGQNIYGYTF. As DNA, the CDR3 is TGTGCCAGCAGATCTCCGGGACAGAATATCTATGGCTACACCTTC.

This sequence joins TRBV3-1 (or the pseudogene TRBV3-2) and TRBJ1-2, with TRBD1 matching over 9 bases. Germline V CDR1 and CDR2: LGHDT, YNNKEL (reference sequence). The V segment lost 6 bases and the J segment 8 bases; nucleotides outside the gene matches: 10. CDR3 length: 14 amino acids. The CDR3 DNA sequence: TGTGCCAGCAGACCGCGGGACAGGGTGAAAGGCTACACCTTC. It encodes CASRPRDRVKGYTF.

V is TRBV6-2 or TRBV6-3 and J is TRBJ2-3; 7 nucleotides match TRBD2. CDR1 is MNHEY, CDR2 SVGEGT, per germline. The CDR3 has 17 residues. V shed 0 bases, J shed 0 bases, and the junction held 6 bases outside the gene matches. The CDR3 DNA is TGTGCCAGCAGTTACTCCAACGGGGGGATTAGCACAGATACGCAGTATTTT. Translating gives CASSYSNGGISTDTQYF.

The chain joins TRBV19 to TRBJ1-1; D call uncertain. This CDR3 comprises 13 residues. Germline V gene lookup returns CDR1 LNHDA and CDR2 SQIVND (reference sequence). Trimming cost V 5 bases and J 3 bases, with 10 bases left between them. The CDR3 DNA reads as TGTGCCAGTAGTGACCAGAGGTACACTGAAGCTTTCTTT. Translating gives CASSDQRYTEAFF.

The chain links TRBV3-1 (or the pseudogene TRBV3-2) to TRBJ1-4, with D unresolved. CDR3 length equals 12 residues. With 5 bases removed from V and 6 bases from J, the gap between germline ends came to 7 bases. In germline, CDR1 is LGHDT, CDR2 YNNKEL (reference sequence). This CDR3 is CASSTRDEKLFF. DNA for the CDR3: TGTGCCAGCAGCACTCGAGATGAAAAACTGTTTTTT.

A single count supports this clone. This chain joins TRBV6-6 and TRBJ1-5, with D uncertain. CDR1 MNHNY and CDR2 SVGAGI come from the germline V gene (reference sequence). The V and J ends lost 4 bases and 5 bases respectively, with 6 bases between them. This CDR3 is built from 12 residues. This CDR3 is CASSSLDQPQHF. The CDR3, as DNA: TGTGCCAGCAGTTCCCTCGATCAGCCCCAGCATTTT.

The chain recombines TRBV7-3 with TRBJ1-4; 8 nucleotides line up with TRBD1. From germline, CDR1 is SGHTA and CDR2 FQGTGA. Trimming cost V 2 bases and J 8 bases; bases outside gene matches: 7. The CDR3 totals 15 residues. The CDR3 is CASSLGAQGGEKLFF. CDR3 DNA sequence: TGTGCCAGCAGCTTAGGCGCACAGGGGGGCGAAAAACTGTTTTTT.

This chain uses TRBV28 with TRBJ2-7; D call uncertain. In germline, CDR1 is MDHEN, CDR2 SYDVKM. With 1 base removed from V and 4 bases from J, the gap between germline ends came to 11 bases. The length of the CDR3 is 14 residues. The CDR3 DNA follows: TGTGCCAGCAGTTTATTTGGGCGTAGATACGAGCAGTACTTC. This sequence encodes CASSLFGRRYEQYF.

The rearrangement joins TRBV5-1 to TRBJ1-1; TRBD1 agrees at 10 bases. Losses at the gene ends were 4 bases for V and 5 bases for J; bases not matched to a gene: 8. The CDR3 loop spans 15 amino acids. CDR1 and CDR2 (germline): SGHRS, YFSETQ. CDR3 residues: CASSPRQGAGTEAFF. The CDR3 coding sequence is TGCGCCAGCAGCCCGCGACAGGGGGCCGGAACTGAAGCTTTCTTT.